This TCR beta chain was profiled in a study of blood T cell repertoires in COVID-19. Overall study: The United States, Italy and Spain provided the acute and convalescent COVID-19 samples. T cells, B-cell-depleted T cells, or PBMCs provided the cDNA or gDNA that served as material.

The CDR3 is 15 amino acids. V was pared by 0 bases and J by 3 bases, with 2 bases of the junction left unmatched. Germline V gene lookup returns CDR1 SGHRS and CDR2 YFSETQ. Per the study methods: From reference gene primer amplification, estimates of nucleated cell counts were derived. Method: immunoSEQ multiplex PCR; TCRdb's copy keeps in-frame clones and lacks some. V and J calls plus clone size are reproduced from that table; the DNA served to infer D and trimming. The sample yields 200,000 or so clones, roughly 82% seen once. Sequencing input: peripheral blood. The sequence was obtained from a woman aged 25-40 years with acute or convalescent COVID-19. V gene TRBV5-1 combines with J gene TRBJ2-7; 11 bases fit TRBD2. CDR3: CASSLGLAGNYEQYF. CDR3 nucleotide sequence: TGCGCCAGCAGCTTGGGACTAGCGGGGAACTACGAGCAGTACTTC.